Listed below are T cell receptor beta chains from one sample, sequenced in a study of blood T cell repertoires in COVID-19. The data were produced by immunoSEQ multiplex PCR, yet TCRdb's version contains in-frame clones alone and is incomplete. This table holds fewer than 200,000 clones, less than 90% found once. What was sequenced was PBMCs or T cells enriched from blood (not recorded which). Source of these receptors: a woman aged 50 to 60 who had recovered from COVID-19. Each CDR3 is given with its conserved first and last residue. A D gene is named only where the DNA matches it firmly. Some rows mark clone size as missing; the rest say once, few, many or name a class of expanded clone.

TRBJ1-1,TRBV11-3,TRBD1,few,TGTGCCAGCAGCTCGAGACAGGGCGCTGAAGCTTTCTTT,CASSSRQGAEAFF
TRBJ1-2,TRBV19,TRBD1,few,TGTGCCAGTAGTTCAGGAGAGGGGGCCCGGGGCTACACCTTC,CASSSGEGARGYTF
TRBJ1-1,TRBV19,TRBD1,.,TGTGCCAGTAGTCCTTCAGGGGGCACTGAAGCTTTCTTT,CASSPSGGTEAFF
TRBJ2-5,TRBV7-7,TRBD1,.,TGTGCCAGCAGCGGTATTACAGGGGGCGCAGAGACCCAGTACTTC,CASSGITGGAETQYF
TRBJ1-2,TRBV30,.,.,TGTGCCTGGACACATAAGACAGACGGCTATGGCTACACCTTC,CAWTHKTDGYGYTF
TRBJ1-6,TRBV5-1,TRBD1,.,TGCGCCAGCAGCTTGGTGGGACAGCGGCCCTCACCCCTCCACTTT,CASSLVGQRPSPLHF
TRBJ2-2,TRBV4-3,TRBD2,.,TGCGCCAGCAGCCCCGCGTGGCTAGCGGTCCTCACCGGGGAGCTGTTTTTT,CASSPAWLAVLTGELFF
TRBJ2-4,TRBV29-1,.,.,TGCAGCGCGGGGGCCCCCGGGAACATTCAGTACTTC,CSAGAPGNIQYF
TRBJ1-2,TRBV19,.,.,TGTGCCAGTAGTATAGGGACAGCCCCCCGGCGTGGCTACACCTTC,CASSIGTAPRRGYTF
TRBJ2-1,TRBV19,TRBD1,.,TGTGCCAGTAGTATCTCCCCGACAGGGGTCGAGCAGTTCTTC,CASSISPTGVEQFF
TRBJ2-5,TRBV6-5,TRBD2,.,TGTGCCAGCAGTTCCGTGCGGGGGGAGACCCAGTACTTC,CASSSVRGETQYF
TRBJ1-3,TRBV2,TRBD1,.,TGTGCCAGCAGAAGACGACAGGGGATCTCTGGAAACACCATATATTTT,CASRRRQGISGNTIYF
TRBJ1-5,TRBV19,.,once,TGTGCCAGTAACTCGACGTTCATCGGGCAGGCGGGGGATCAGCCCCAGCATTTT,CASNSTFIGQAGDQPQHF
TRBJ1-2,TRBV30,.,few,TGTGCCTGGACTACCCTGGGGAGAACCTTCTATGGCTACACCTTC,CAWTTLGRTFYGYTF
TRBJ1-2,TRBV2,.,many,TGTGCCAGCATGGCAGCTAACTATGGCTACACCTTC,CASMAANYGYTF
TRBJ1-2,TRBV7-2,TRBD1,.,TGTGCCAGCAGCTTAGTGACAGGGGACTATGGCTACACCTTC,CASSLVTGDYGYTF
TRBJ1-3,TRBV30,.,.,TGTGCCTGGAGGCGTATCGCTGGAAACACCATATATTTT,CAWRRIAGNTIYF
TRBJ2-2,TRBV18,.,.,TGTGCCAGCTCACCGCTACAGGATGGCACCGGGGAGCTGTTTTTT,CASSPLQDGTGELFF
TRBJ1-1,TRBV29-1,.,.,TGCAGCGTTGAAGGGAGCGGCACTGAAGCTTTCTTT,CSVEGSGTEAFF
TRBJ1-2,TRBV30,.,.,TGTACACAGGGCGGTAACCTCTATGGCTACACCTTC,CTQGGNLYGYTF
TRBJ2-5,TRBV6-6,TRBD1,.,TGTGCCAGCACTTTAGCGTACAGGGGTAGAGAGACCCAGTACTTC,CASTLAYRGRETQYF
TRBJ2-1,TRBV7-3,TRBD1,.,TGTGCCAGCAGCTCCGGGACAGGGTATGGTGAGCAGTTCTTC,CASSSGTGYGEQFF